The 18 T cell receptor beta chains below were found in one sample sequenced in a study of blood T cells in healthy people across ages (dated by TCRdb to between 2015 and 2017). The library relied on 5' RACE. TCRdb names Illumina HiSeq 2500 as the instrument used. The second PCR ran for roughly 7 to 12 cycles and used a J-beta primer mix along with a sample-barcoded 5' primer. Clones were called with MiXCR by TCRdb after fastp trimmed the public reads at Q25, and only in-frame beta chains were retained. When rows share a CDR3 protein, they turn into one entry using the most common DNA and genes. The table for this sample lists roughly 1.5 million distinct CDR3 sequences; approximately 43% of them were counted only once. About 4% of the sample rests with the top ten. The sequenced sample was blood. The origin of the receptors is a woman aged 18-30 years in good health.

Only a few counts were recorded for this clonotype. The V call is TRBV9, the J call TRBJ2-4; D uncertain. Germline CDR1 and CDR2: SGDLS and YYNGEE. V dropped 5 bases and J dropped 3 bases, with 6 bases sitting between them. The CDR3 has 12 amino acids. The CDR3 coding sequence is TGTGCCAGCAGTGGGGACAAAAACATTCAGTACTTC. Its protein product is CASSGDKNIQYF.

This chain uses TRBV7-2 with TRBJ2-3; D gene ambiguous. Trimming took 3 bases from V and 2 from J, leaving 12 bases between them. This CDR3 comprises 15 residues. Germline V gene lookup returns CDR1 SGHTA and CDR2 FQGNSA. The CDR3 bases are TGTGCCAGCAGCTTTGAGGAGAGACACACAGATACGCAGTATTTT. This encodes CASSFEERHTDTQYF.

This clonotype was seen a handful of times. The CDR3 reads CSAREGGINEKLFF. In DNA, the CDR3 is TGCAGTGCTAGAGAAGGAGGGATTAATGAAAAACTGTTTTTT. The chain joins TRBV20-1 to TRBJ1-4; no clear D. The V gene's germline CDR1 is DFQATT and CDR2 SNEGSKA (reference sequence). The CDR3 runs to 14 residues. Trimming shortened V by 0 bases and J by 4 bases, and 9 bases separated the two germline ends.

This chain uses TRBV4-1 with TRBJ2-2, with D perhaps assigned TRBD1 or TRBD2 (5 bases each). The CDR3 extends over 16 amino acids. Germline-derived CDR1 and CDR2 are MGHRA and YSYEKL. V lost 0 bases to trimming and J lost 5 bases, with 13 bases between them. CDR3 residues: CASSQDGAGRTGELFF. DNA of the CDR3: TGCGCCAGCAGCCAAGACGGGGCAGGGAGAACCGGGGAGCTGTTTTTT.

This clonotype appeared once. This rearrangement joins TRBV28 to TRBJ1-1; TRBD1 matches at 8 bases. The CDR3 extends over 14 amino acids. Germline trimming cut 5 bases from V and 5 bases from J; bases unmatched to any gene: 7. Per germline, CDR1 MDHEN and CDR2 SYDVKM. CDR3 residues: CASSTQGALTEAFF. The CDR3 bases are TGTGCCAGCAGTACTCAGGGGGCTTTGACTGAAGCTTTCTTT.

The chain recombines TRBV20-1 with TRBJ1-6; D not certain. This CDR3 comprises 15 residues. V dropped 0 bases and J dropped 6 bases, with 12 bases sitting between them. Per the germline V gene, CDR1 is DFQATT and CDR2 is SNEGSKA (reference sequence). In DNA, the CDR3 is TGCAGTGCTAGAGAAGGAGGTGTGGGTAATTCACCCCTCCACTTT. Translation: CSAREGGVGNSPLHF.

This chain connects TRBV2 to TRBJ2-3; possible D gene TRBD1, 5 bases. Germline V gene data show CDR1 as SNHLY and CDR2 as FYNNEI. The CDR3 spans 14 residues. V was cut by 4 bases and J by 6 bases, with 14 bases left in between. The CDR3 DNA sequence: TGTGCCAGCAGTGGTGCAGGGATGGTGGATACGCAGTATTTT. Translation gives CASSGAGMVDTQYF.

The CDR3 here is CASSWTAIGPQHF. The CDR3 coding sequence is TGTGCCAGCAGTTGGACTGCGATTGGGCCCCAGCATTTT. The chain employs TRBV6-2 or TRBV6-3 and TRBJ1-5; no reliable D call. The CDR3 is 13 residues long. Germline CDR1 and CDR2: MNHEY and SVGEGT. The V gene lost 4 bases and the J gene lost 9 bases, with 13 bases spanning the gap.

This chain joins TRBV25-1 and TRBJ2-1; D ambiguous. Germline V lookup: CDR1 MGHDK, CDR2 SYGVNS. This CDR3 contains 12 residues. The V and J ends lost 8 bases and 4 bases respectively, with 9 bases between them. The CDR3 region is CASAQYYNEQFF. In nucleotides, the CDR3 is TGTGCCAGCGCCCAGTATTACAATGAGCAGTTCTTC.

This clonotype was recorded only once. The chain couples TRBV20-1 to TRBJ1-2; 10 positions agree with TRBD1. This CDR3 spans 15 amino acids. Looked up from germline, CDR1 is DFQATT and CDR2 is SNEGSKA (reference sequence). With 2 bases clipped from V and 0 bases from J, the junction kept 3 bases outside the gene matches. The CDR3 bases are TGCAGTGCTAGATCCGGGACAGGGGCTAACTATGGCTACACCTTC. Translation gives CSARSGTGANYGYTF.

The V gene is TRBV20-1, the J gene TRBJ2-1, with D possibly matching TRBD2 (5 bases). V lost 5 bases to trimming and J lost 12 bases, with 17 bases between them. Looked up from germline, CDR1 is DFQATT and CDR2 is SNEGSKA (reference sequence). The CDR3 is 12 amino acids. The CDR3 region is CSARRLEDGQFF. Written as DNA, the CDR3 is TGCAGTGCTCGACGATTGGAGGATGGGCAGTTCTTC.

The gene calls are TRBV12-3 or TRBV12-4 and TRBJ2-4; D is ambiguous. V was pared by 3 bases and J by 8 bases, with 11 bases between. CDR3 length: 13 amino acids. CDR3 protein: CASSFLRLDIQYF. For the CDR3, the DNA is TGTGCCAGCAGTTTCCTCAGGTTGGACATTCAGTACTTC.

The genes are TRBV20-1 and TRBJ2-7, with TRBD2 matching 12 bases. Germline V gene sequence: CDR1 DFQATT, CDR2 SNEGSKA (reference sequence). J was trimmed by 7 bases and V by 1 base; bases with no gene match: 11. CDR3 length equals 16 residues. CDR3 region: CSARVLAGGPRDEQYF. CDR3 coding DNA: TGCAGTGCTAGAGTTCTAGCGGGGGGGCCAAGGGATGAGCAGTACTTC.

Only a few counts were recorded for this clonotype. The chain is built from TRBV4-3 and TRBJ1-4; D uncertain. Germline lookup yields CDR1 LGHNA and CDR2 YSLEER. The CDR3 covers 16 residues. Between the trimmed V and J ends, which lost 0 bases and 7 bases, there was a span of 15 bases. The CDR3 here is CASSQDSPLHGEKLFF. The CDR3 region has the DNA TGCGCCAGCAGCCAAGATTCGCCGCTTCACGGTGAAAAACTGTTTTTT.

The rearrangement uses TRBV12-3 or TRBV12-4 and TRBJ2-5, with 11 positions matching TRBD2. The CDR3 consists of 16 residues. J gave up 11 bases and V 2 bases, and 13 bases lay outside the gene matches. CDR3 in amino acids: CASSLLGTSGSNEQYF. In DNA, the CDR3 is TGTGCCAGCAGTTTACTCGGGACTAGCGGATCCAATGAGCAGTACTTC.

The V gene is TRBV30, the J gene TRBJ1-2, with 10 bases matching TRBD1. CDR3 length: 14 amino acids. Germline loops: CDR1 GTSNPN, CDR2 SVGIG (reference sequence). The J segment lost 7 bases and the V segment lost 2 bases, leaving 7 bases of the junction unmatched. The CDR3 DNA sequence: TGTGCCTGGAGTAATTTAGGGACAGGGGTTGGCTACACCTTC. It encodes CAWSNLGTGVGYTF.

The V and J genes are TRBV20-1 and TRBJ2-1; 9 bases line up with TRBD2. The CDR3 length is 15 residues. The germline gives CDR1 DFQATT, CDR2 SNEGSKA (reference sequence). V was pared by 4 bases and J by 9 bases, with 13 bases of the junction left unmatched. CDR3 nucleotides: TGCAGTGCTACAGAGACTAGCGGATACTTGAGTGAGCAGTTCTTC. Protein sequence: CSATETSGYLSEQFF.

This clonotype came up a few times. The chain joins TRBV28 to TRBJ1-4; the match to TRBD1 covers 9 bases. Germline CDR1 and CDR2: MDHEN and SYDVKM. This CDR3 comprises 15 residues. V was clipped by 5 bases and J by 2 bases; unmatched bases: 3. CDR3 sequence (DNA): TGTGCCAGCAGTCAAGACAGGGGGACTAATGAAAAACTGTTTTTT. As protein: CASSQDRGTNEKLFF.